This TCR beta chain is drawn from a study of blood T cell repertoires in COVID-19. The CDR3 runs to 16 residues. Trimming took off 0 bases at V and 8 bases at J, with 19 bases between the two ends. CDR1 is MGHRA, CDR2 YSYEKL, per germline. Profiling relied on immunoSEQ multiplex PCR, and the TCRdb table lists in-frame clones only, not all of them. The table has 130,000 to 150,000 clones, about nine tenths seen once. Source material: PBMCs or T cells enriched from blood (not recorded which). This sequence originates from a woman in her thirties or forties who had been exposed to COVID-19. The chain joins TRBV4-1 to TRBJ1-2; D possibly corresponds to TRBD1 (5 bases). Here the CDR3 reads CASSQEWTQPGRGYTF. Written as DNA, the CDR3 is TGCGCCAGCAGCCAAGAATGGACACAACCTGGCAGAGGCTACACCTTC.